This T cell receptor (beta chain) was sequenced for a study of blood T cell repertoires in COVID-19. Study context: Some COVID-19 samples were acute and others convalescent; all came from the United States, Italy and Spain. T cells, B-cell-depleted T cells, or PBMCs supplied cDNA or gDNA.

The CDR3 has 14 amino acids. The V gene lost 10 bases and the J gene lost 4 bases, with 19 bases spanning the gap. Germline assignment: CDR1 MNHEY and CDR2 SMNVEV (reference sequence). Assay used: immunoSEQ multiplex PCR; TCRdb lists only in-frame clones, some missing. The table lists 150,000 to 200,000 clones, approximately 86% of them singletons. This chain links TRBV27 with TRBJ1-1; D uncertain. Sequencing was done on a sample of peripheral blood. The sequence was collected from a woman of 80 years or more with acute or convalescent COVID-19. DNA for the CDR3: TGTGCCACGCACCCCCCCGGGAAGGGCACTGAAGCTTTCTTT. Protein: CATHPPGKGTEAFF.